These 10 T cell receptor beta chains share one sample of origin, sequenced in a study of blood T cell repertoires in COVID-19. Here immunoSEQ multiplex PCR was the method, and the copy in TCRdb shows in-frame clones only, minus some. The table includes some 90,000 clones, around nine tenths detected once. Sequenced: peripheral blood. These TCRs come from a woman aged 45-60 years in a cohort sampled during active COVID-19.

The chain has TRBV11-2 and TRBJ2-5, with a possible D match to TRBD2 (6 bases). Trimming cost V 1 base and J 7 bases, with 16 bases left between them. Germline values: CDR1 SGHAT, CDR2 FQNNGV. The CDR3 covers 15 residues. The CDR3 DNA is TGTGCCAGCAGCTTAGGGAGGGCCGGGGGTAGGACCCAGTACTTC. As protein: CASSLGRAGGRTQYF. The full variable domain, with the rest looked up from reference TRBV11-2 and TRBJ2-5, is EAGVAQSPRYKIIEKRQSVAFWCNPISGHATLYWYQQILGQGPKLLIQFQNNGVVDDSQLPKDRFSAERLKGVDSTLKIQPAKLEDSAVYLCASSLGRAGGRTQYFGPGTRLLVL.

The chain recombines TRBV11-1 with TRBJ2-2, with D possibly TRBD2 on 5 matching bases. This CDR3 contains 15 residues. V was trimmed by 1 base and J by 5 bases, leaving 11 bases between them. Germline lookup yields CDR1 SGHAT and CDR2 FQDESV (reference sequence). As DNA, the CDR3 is TGTGCCAGCAGCTTAGGGCCGGGAATTACCGGGGAGCTGTTTTTT. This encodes CASSLGPGITGELFF.

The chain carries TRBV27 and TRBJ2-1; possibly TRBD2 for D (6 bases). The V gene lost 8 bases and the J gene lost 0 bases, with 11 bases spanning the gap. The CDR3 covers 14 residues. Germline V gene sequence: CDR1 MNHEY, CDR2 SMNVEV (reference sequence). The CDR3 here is CASSATSSYNEQFF. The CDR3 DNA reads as TGTGCCAGCTCGGCGACTAGCTCCTACAATGAGCAGTTCTTC.

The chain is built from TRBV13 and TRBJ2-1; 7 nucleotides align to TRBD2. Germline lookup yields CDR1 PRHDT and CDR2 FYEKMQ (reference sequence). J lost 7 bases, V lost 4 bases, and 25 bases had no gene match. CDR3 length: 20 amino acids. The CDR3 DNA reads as TGTGCCAGCAGCTCCTCTTACGCATGGAACTTTGGCGGGAGTAATAATGAGCAGTTCTTC. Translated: CASSSSYAWNFGGSNNEQFF.

CDR3 sequence reads: CASSLGGGQGNSYEQYF. The CDR3 DNA reads TGTGCCAGCAGCTTGGGGGGTGGGCAGGGGAACTCCTACGAGCAGTACTTC. The J gene is TRBJ2-7, the V gene TRBV5-4; D might be TRBD1 (6 bases). This CDR3 spans 17 amino acids. Per the germline V gene, CDR1 is SGHNT and CDR2 is YYREEE (reference sequence). The V end was cut by 0 bases, the J end by 0 bases, with 16 bases between. Complete variable domain (other parts from reference TRBV5-4 and TRBJ2-7): ETGVTQSPTHLIKTRGQQVTLRCSSQSGHNTVSWYQQALGQGPQFIFQYYREEENGRGNFPPRFSGLQFPNYSSELNVNALELDDSALYLCASSLGGGQGNSYEQYFGPGTRLTVT.

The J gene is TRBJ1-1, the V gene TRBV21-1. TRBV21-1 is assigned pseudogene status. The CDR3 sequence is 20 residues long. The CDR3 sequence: CARGSRDTHEGEGGNTEAFF. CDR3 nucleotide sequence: TGTGCCAGGGGTTCCCGGGACACCCATGAGGGGGAGGGCGGGAACACTGAAGCTTTCTTT.

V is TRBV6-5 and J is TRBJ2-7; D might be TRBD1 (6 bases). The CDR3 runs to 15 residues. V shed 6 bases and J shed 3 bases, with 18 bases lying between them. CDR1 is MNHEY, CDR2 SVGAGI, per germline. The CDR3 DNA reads TGTGCCAGCAGCGACTTGGGGGCGCCGGTCTACGAGCAGTACTTC. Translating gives CASSDLGAPVYEQYF.

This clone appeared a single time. CDR3 nucleotide sequence: TGTGCCAGCAGTGGTACCGGGACAGGGTATCAGCCCCAGCATTTT. Translation: CASSGTGTGYQPQHF. J is TRBJ1-5 and V is TRBV2; 9 positions agree with TRBD1. CDR3 length: 15 amino acids. Germline V gene lookup returns CDR1 SNHLY and CDR2 FYNNEI. V was pared by 4 bases and J by 5 bases, with 6 bases of the junction left unmatched.

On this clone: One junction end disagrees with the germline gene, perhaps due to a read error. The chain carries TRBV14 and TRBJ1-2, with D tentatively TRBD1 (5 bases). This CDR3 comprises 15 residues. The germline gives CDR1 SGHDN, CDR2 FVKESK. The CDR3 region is CASSQDTHRRAASSF. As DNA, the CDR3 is TGTGCCAGCAGCCAAGATACTCACCGCAGGGCCGCCTCCTCTTTC.

CDR3 DNA: TGTGCCAGCAGTTTATCGAGGCTAGCGAACTCCTACGAGCAGTACTTC. Residues: CASSLSRLANSYEQYF. V usage is TRBV27 and J usage is TRBJ2-7; D may be TRBD2 (6 bases). The CDR3 length is 16 residues. Trimming took off 0 bases at V and 0 bases at J, with 12 bases between the two ends. The V gene's germline CDR1 is MNHEY and CDR2 SMNVEV (reference sequence).